Following are 30 T cell receptor beta chains from one sample sequenced in a study of post-analysis software for immune sequencing data. Broader study findings: Patients used about 5 TRBV segments, including TRBV5-6, TRBV5-1 and TRBV20-1, more often than controls.

Antigen specificity for these receptors is unknown. Unique molecular identifiers had been added to the TCR beta cDNA libraries. TCRdb analysed the PCR reads with MiXCR anew, one entry per CDR3 protein. The sample yields around 260,000 distinct CDR3 sequences, 35% to 45% seen once. The source material was blood. The origin of the receptors is a girl aged 5-17 years with multiple sclerosis.

The CDR3 nucleotides read TGTGCCAGCAGTTTACCGACGACAGGGTTAGGCTACACCTTC. Amino acids: CASSLPTTGLGYTF. The chain has TRBV28 and TRBJ1-2, with 7 bases lining up with TRBD1. The CDR3 totals 14 residues. Germline lookup yields CDR1 MDHEN and CDR2 SYDVKM. Germline trimming cut 2 bases from V and 8 bases from J; bases unmatched to any gene: 8.

In its sample, this clonotype was seen a few times. A read error may be the cause here, since a much bigger clone is one base away. The chain couples TRBV7-6 to TRBJ2-3; 7 bases are a match to TRBD2. Germline loops: CDR1 SGHVS, CDR2 FNYEAQ. The V and J ends lost 2 bases and 7 bases, in that order; junction bases with no gene match: 15. The CDR3 spans 17 residues. Here the CDR3 DNA reads TGTGCCAGCAGCTTACTAGGTTCTGGCGGGGAGGGAAATACGCAGTATTTT. As protein: CASSLLGSGGEGNTQYF.

The rearrangement uses TRBV6-2 or TRBV6-3 and TRBJ2-1; tentative D call: TRBD2 (6 bases). The CDR3 length is 14 residues. Germline V gene lookup returns CDR1 MNHEY and CDR2 SVGEGT. V dropped 2 bases and J dropped 8 bases, with 13 bases sitting between them. The CDR3 protein is CASSYRESSHEQFF. CDR3 nucleotides: TGTGCCAGCAGTTACCGGGAGAGCTCGCATGAGCAGTTCTTC.

This clonotype was recorded a few times. V usage is TRBV14 and J usage is TRBJ1-1; a weak D match, TRBD1 (6 bases). Germline CDR1 reads SGHDN; CDR2 reads FVKESK. V was trimmed by 6 bases and J by 6 bases, leaving 20 bases between them. This CDR3 is built from 15 residues. The CDR3 nucleotides read TGTGCCAGCAGAGGTCTCGGCGCGGGGGGCGCTGAAGCTTTCTTT. It codes for CASRGLGAGGAEAFF.

This clonotype was counted ten times or more. This chain links TRBV11-2 with TRBJ2-3; 9 bases map to TRBD2. The CDR3 consists of 14 residues. Germline trimming cut 7 bases from V and 3 bases from J; bases unmatched to any gene: 5. Germline V lookup: CDR1 SGHAT, CDR2 FQNNGV. DNA of the CDR3: TGTGCCAGCACCAGAGCGGGGGGTACAGATACGCAGTATTTT. Translated, it gives CASTRAGGTDTQYF.

The chain joins TRBV6-5 to TRBJ2-3, with no clear D. V was trimmed by 6 bases and J by 6 bases, leaving 7 bases between them. Germline values: CDR1 MNHEY, CDR2 SVGAGI. CDR3 length: 11 amino acids. The DNA for the CDR3 is TGTGCCAGCAGAAGCCAGGATACGCAGTATTTT. Translation: CASRSQDTQYF.

This clonotype came up many times. The V gene is TRBV4-1, the J gene TRBJ2-5; D perhaps matches TRBD1 (6 bases). The CDR3 totals 15 residues. With 3 bases removed from V and 2 bases from J, the gap between germline ends came to 13 bases. CDR1 is MGHRA and CDR2 is YSYEKL in the germline V gene. The CDR3: CASSQVAGEQETQYF. The CDR3 nucleotides are TGCGCCAGCAGCCAGGTGGCAGGGGAACAAGAGACCCAGTACTTC.

The chain combines TRBV19 with TRBJ2-1; D unclear. The J call may be mistaken, given a closer DNA end match to TRBJ2-7. CDR3 length equals 14 residues. The germline gives CDR1 LNHDA, CDR2 SQIVND (reference sequence). CDR3 residues: CASKLRSSYNEQYF. As DNA, the CDR3 is TGTGCCAGTAAACTCCGCAGCTCCTACAATGAGCAGTACTTC.

This clonotype appeared a single time. One end of the junction is discordant with germline, which a read error may explain. The CDR3 spells CASSPGTAYGDTF. The CDR3 region has the DNA TGTGCCAGCAGCCCAGGGACAGCCTATGGCGACACCTTC. V is TRBV11-2 and J is TRBJ1-2; 7 positions agree with TRBD1. CDR3 length: 13 amino acids. In germline, CDR1 is SGHAT, CDR2 FQNNGV.

Many counts were recorded for this clonotype. The chain combines TRBV7-8 with TRBJ2-7, with unresolved D. Germline CDR1 SGHVS, CDR2 FQNEAQ. The ends were cut back, 5 bases at V and 6 bases at J, with 14 bases in the middle. The CDR3 spans 13 residues. This CDR3 reads CASSLSSQGEQYF. CDR3 nucleotide sequence: TGTGCCAGCAGCCTCAGTTCCCAAGGCGAGCAGTACTTC.

This clonotype appeared many times. The chain is built from TRBV20-1 and TRBJ2-3, with D perhaps assigned TRBD1 or TRBD2 (6 bases each). Trimming removed 6 bases from V and 6 bases from J, with 19 bases in between. The CDR3 contains 14 residues. Germline-derived CDR1 and CDR2 are DFQATT and SNEGSKA (reference sequence). The CDR3 protein is CSATEGRGADTQYF. In DNA, the CDR3 is TGCAGTGCCACGGAGGGCAGGGGAGCCGATACGCAGTATTTT.

The V call is TRBV10-3, the J call TRBJ2-1; 12 bases are shared with TRBD2. There are 15 residues in the CDR3. The germline V gene has CDR1 ENHRY and CDR2 SYGVKD. V was pared by 9 bases and J by 8 bases, with 11 bases of the junction left unmatched. The CDR3 reads CAIQSLAGGRYEQFF. The CDR3 nucleotides are TGTGCCATTCAGTCACTAGCGGGAGGTCGGTATGAGCAGTTCTTC.

This clonotype was detected a few times. The chain links TRBV2 to TRBJ1-1, with 11 bases that match TRBD1. Germline V CDR1 and CDR2: SNHLY, FYNNEI. J lost 5 bases, V lost 8 bases, and 10 bases had no gene match. The CDR3 runs 15 residues. The DNA for the CDR3 is TGTGCCAGCCTACCGGGACAGGGGGATCTGACTGAAGCTTTCTTT. It translates to CASLPGQGDLTEAFF.

The sample holds many counts of this clonotype. The chain has TRBV12-3 or TRBV12-4 and TRBJ2-4, with 9 positions matching TRBD1. The V gene end was trimmed by 5 bases and the J gene end by 0 bases; junction bases not matched to a gene: 8. The CDR3 runs 17 residues. The CDR3, as DNA: TGTGCCAGCAGTCTCATGGACAGGGGATTAGCCAAAAACATTCAGTACTTC. Amino acids: CASSLMDRGLAKNIQYF.

This clonotype was detected only once. For the CDR3, the DNA is TGTGCCAGCAGCTTCAATAGCGGGGGACAGACCAACGTCCTGACTTTC. Protein product: CASSFNSGGQTNVLTF. V and J are TRBV7-2 and TRBJ2-6; 9 bases are a match to TRBD2. CDR1 is SGHTA and CDR2 is FQGNSA in the germline V gene. The CDR3 spans 16 residues. After removal of 3 bases from V and 8 bases from J, the junction contained 8 bases not matched to a gene.

This clonotype appeared many times. In DNA form, the CDR3 reads TGCAGCGTTGAGGCTAGCGGGATGCACACAGATACGCAGTATTTT. Its protein is CSVEASGMHTDTQYF. The rearrangement joins TRBV29-1 to TRBJ2-3; TRBD2 aligns across 9 bases. The CDR3 extends over 15 amino acids. With V trimmed by 3 bases and J by 2 bases, 6 bases remained unmatched. Germline loops: CDR1 SQVTM, CDR2 ANQGSEA.

This clonotype was seen many times. The rearrangement uses TRBV20-1 and TRBJ1-5; D is possibly TRBD1 (5 bases). There are 16 residues in the CDR3. V dropped 5 bases and J dropped 2 bases, with 19 bases sitting between them. Germline CDR1 reads DFQATT; CDR2 reads SNEGSKA (reference sequence). CDR3 DNA: TGCAGTGCTCGCACCCTAGGGGAGCATGGCAATCAGCCCCAGCATTTT. Its protein is CSARTLGEHGNQPQHF.

The genes are TRBV18 and TRBJ1-2; possible D gene TRBD1, 6 bases. In germline, CDR1 is KGHSH, CDR2 LQKENI. There are 13 residues in the CDR3. Trimming removed 3 bases from V and 4 bases from J, with 9 bases in between. CDR3 bases: TGTGCCAGCTCACCTCTGGACAGCTATGGCTACACCTTC. Amino acids: CASSPLDSYGYTF.

The chain combines TRBV29-1 with TRBJ1-1, with 7 positions matching TRBD1. CDR3 length: 10 residues. Germline CDR1 reads SQVTM; CDR2 reads ANQGSEA. V shed 6 bases and J 8 bases; nucleotides not matched to a gene: 3. The CDR3 spells CSVGGREAFF. The CDR3 coding sequence is TGCAGCGTAGGGGGCCGGGAAGCTTTCTTT.

This clonotype was seen ten or more times. The chain combines TRBV20-1 with TRBJ1-4; no reliable D call. The CDR3 spans 14 residues. Per germline, CDR1 DFQATT and CDR2 SNEGSKA (reference sequence). Trimming left V 6 bases short and J 5 bases short, with 16 bases between. The CDR3 region has the DNA TGCAGTGCCACCCTACTTGGCCAGAATGAAAAACTGTTTTTT. Translated, it gives CSATLLGQNEKLFF.

This clonotype has a handful of counts. A much larger clonotype is one base distant, so this may be a read error. V gene TRBV10-3 combines with J gene TRBJ2-1; 9 bases are a match to TRBD1. This CDR3 region has 20 residues. Germline V gene sequence: CDR1 ENHRY, CDR2 SYGVKD. V was pared by 11 bases and J by 1 base, with 24 bases of the junction left unmatched. CDR3 sequence: CAVHRGRDRACNGSYNEQFF. The CDR3 DNA reads TGTGCCGTCCACCGGGGACGGGACAGGGCATGTAATGGATCCTACAATGAGCAGTTCTTC.

This clonotype was seen repeatedly, ten times or more. V is TRBV5-1 and J is TRBJ1-1; TRBD1 agrees at 8 bases. J was trimmed by 0 bases and V by 1 base; bases with no gene match: 8. This CDR3 spans 17 amino acids. CDR1 is SGHRS and CDR2 is YFSETQ in the germline V gene. CDR3 loop: CASSLIPPGQVNTEAFF. The CDR3 nucleotides are TGCGCCAGCAGCTTGATACCTCCGGGACAGGTGAACACTGAAGCTTTCTTT.

Only a few counts were recorded for this clonotype. The chain links TRBV20-1 to TRBJ2-3; 8 bases line up with TRBD2. CDR1 and CDR2 from the germline V gene are DFQATT and SNEGSKA (reference sequence). The CDR3 is 13 amino acids. V shed 3 bases and J 5 bases; nucleotides not matched to a gene: 4. The CDR3 coding sequence is TGCAGTGCTAGGACGGGGGGGGGAGATACGCAGTATTTT. Translation: CSARTGGGDTQYF.

This clonotype was seen a few times. With a much larger clone just one base away, this may be a read error. The rearrangement uses TRBV5-6 and TRBJ1-2; TRBD1 aligns across 7 bases. The V and J ends lost 3 bases and 6 bases, in that order; junction bases with no gene match: 8. Germline lookup yields CDR1 SGHDT and CDR2 YYEEEE. CDR3 length equals 14 residues. CDR3 coding DNA: TGTGCCAGCAGCTGGGACGCAGGGGGGGATGGCTACACCTTC. Translated: CASSWDAGGDGYTF.

Ten or more counts support this clonotype. The chain uses TRBV5-1 and TRBJ2-3; D not resolved. Trimming stripped 0 bases from V and 2 bases from J, with 7 bases between. The CDR3 is 14 amino acids. From germline, CDR1 is SGHRS and CDR2 YFSETQ. CDR3: CASSLGSPTDTQYF. The CDR3 DNA sequence: TGCGCCAGCAGCTTGGGGAGCCCCACAGATACGCAGTATTTT.

The chain carries TRBV10-3 and TRBJ2-2; perhaps TRBD2 as D (7 bases). V shed 3 bases and J shed 3 bases, with 11 bases lying between them. Germline CDR1 is ENHRY and CDR2 is SYGVKD. The CDR3 loop spans 15 amino acids. The CDR3 DNA follows: TGTGCCATCAGTGACGGGGGGCAGGACACCGGGGAGCTGTTTTTT. Its translation is CAISDGGQDTGELFF.

This clonotype was detected only a few times. The CDR3 DNA reads TGTGCCAGCAGTCCGGAAGCGGGCAATCAGCCCCAGCATTTT. This encodes CASSPEAGNQPQHF. The chain recombines TRBV2 with TRBJ1-5; D remains ambiguous. This CDR3 has 14 amino acids. V shed 5 bases and J shed 2 bases, with 10 bases lying between them. Germline loops: CDR1 SNHLY, CDR2 FYNNEI.

This clonotype was seen a few times. A much larger clone differs by one base, so this may be a read error. The chain combines TRBV5-1 with TRBJ2-5, with TRBD2 matching over 12 bases. J gave up 11 bases and V 0 bases, and 11 bases lay outside the gene matches. This CDR3 has 16 residues. CDR1 is SGHRS and CDR2 is YFSETQ in the germline V gene. CDR3 region: CASSLGLAGVSNEQYF. The CDR3 DNA sequence: TGCGCCAGCAGCTTGGGACTAGCGGGAGTGAGCAATGAGCAGTACTTC.

The table lists this clonotype with a few counts. The chain uses TRBV20-1 and TRBJ1-4; the D is unclear. The ends were cut back, 0 bases at V and 5 bases at J, with 22 bases in the middle. CDR3 length: 18 amino acids. The germline V gene has CDR1 DFQATT and CDR2 SNEGSKA (reference sequence). The CDR3 DNA reads as TGCAGTGCTAGAGATAGGATCACACCCGACCCCGTGAATGAAAAACTGTTTTTT. Translation gives CSARDRITPDPVNEKLFF.

Comments on this clonotype: A much larger clone lies a single base off, so this may be a read error. The V call is TRBV16, the J call TRBJ1-2, with no clear D. V lost 4 bases and J lost 5, with 17 bases in between. CDR1 KGHSY and CDR2 FQNENV come from the germline V gene. There are 15 residues in the CDR3. The CDR3 DNA sequence: TGTGCCAGCAGCCCCTGGGTCACCCCTATATATGGCTACACCTTC. Its protein is CASSPWVTPIYGYTF.